Listed below are T cell receptor beta chains from one sample, sequenced in a study of blood T cell repertoires in COVID-19. Sequencing was performed with immunoSEQ multiplex PCR; in TCRdb, only in-frame clones are kept and a portion is missing. Of hundreds of thousands of clones in the sample, 80% to 90% were seen once. The specimen was PBMCs or T cells enriched from blood (not recorded which). These receptors were taken from a man aged 25 to 40 who had recovered from COVID-19. Each CDR3 is given with its conserved first and last residue. A D gene is named only where the DNA matches it firmly. Not every row has a clone size; where given, it reads once, few, many or a size class.

clone size	D gene	V gene	J gene	CDR3 DNA	CDR3 protein
NA	TRBD1	TRBV2	TRBJ1-5	TGTGCCAGAGGACAGGGGGCAAATCAGCCCCAGCATTTT	CARGQGANQPQHF
NA	TRBD2	TRBV7-2	TRBJ2-3	TGTGCCAGCAGCTTAAGGGCTAGCGGGGGCACAGATACGCAGTATTTT	CASSLRASGGTDTQYF
NA	NA	TRBV3-1/TRBV3-2	TRBJ2-1	TGTGCCAGCAGCCAAGATCCAGGATACAATGAGCAGTTCTTC	CASSQDPGYNEQFF
NA	NA	TRBV6-4	TRBJ2-3	TGTGCCAGCAGTGACTGGGGAAGGGGCACCACAGATACGCAGTATTTT	CASSDWGRGTTDTQYF
NA	TRBD1	TRBV3-1/TRBV3-2	TRBJ2-1	TGTGCCAGCAGCCAGAGAGAAGACAGGGGGGAGCAGTTCTTC	CASSQREDRGEQFF
NA	TRBD2	TRBV3-1/TRBV3-2	TRBJ2-1	TGTGCCAGCGCCACTCGGGGGGGCCATGAGCAGTTCTTC	CASATRGGHEQFF
NA	NA	TRBV2	TRBJ1-2	TGTGCCAGCAGTGTTACAGGAAGGTCGGGCTACACCTTC	CASSVTGRSGYTF
NA	NA	TRBV2	TRBJ1-6	TGTGCCAGCAATTTGGCAGGGGTGGGCGGTAATTCACCCCTCCACTTT	CASNLAGVGGNSPLHF
NA	TRBD2	TRBV29-1	TRBJ2-1	TGCAGCGTTGAAGAGGGCGGGGGGTCTTCCTACAATGAGCAGTTCTTC	CSVEEGGGSSYNEQFF
NA	NA	TRBV5-4	TRBJ1-4	TGTGCCAGCAGCTTAGCAGGGGCTAATGAAAAACTGTTTTTT	CASSLAGANEKLFF
NA	TRBD2	TRBV27	TRBJ2-3	TGTGCCAGCTCCCCCCGGGGGTTAGCGGGGACTAGCACAGATACGCAGTATTTT	CASSPRGLAGTSTDTQYF
NA	TRBD2	TRBV5-6	TRBJ2-7	TGTGCCAGCAGCTTGCTACGGGGGGGCCCTCACGAGCAGTACTTC	CASSLLRGGPHEQYF
NA	TRBD2	TRBV4-2	TRBJ2-5	TGTGCCAGCAGCCAAGGAGTAGCGGGGGACCAAGAGACCCAGTACTTC	CASSQGVAGDQETQYF
NA	TRBD1	TRBV7-8	TRBJ2-5	TGTGCCAGCAGCTTAGGGACAGGGGGCTTTGAGACCCAGTACTTC	CASSLGTGGFETQYF
NA	TRBD1	TRBV12-5	TRBJ2-2	TGTGCTAGTGGCCCAAGAAGCCGGGGACAGGGGGTTGGGGCCGGGGAGCTGTTTTTT	CASGPRSRGQGVGAGELFF
NA	TRBD2	TRBV6-1	TRBJ2-7	TGTGCCAGCAGTGGACTTCTAGCGGGGAATTCCTACGAGCAGTACTTC	CASSGLLAGNSYEQYF
few	NA	TRBV7-9	TRBJ2-7	TGTGCCAGCAGCTTATCGCAGGGTAACTACGAGCAGTACTTC	CASSLSQGNYEQYF
NA	NA	TRBV4-1	TRBJ1-2	TGCGCCAGCAGCCGGGATGCCGACGGGAGCTATGGCTACACCTTC	CASSRDADGSYGYTF
NA	TRBD1	TRBV9	TRBJ2-1	TGTGCCAGCAGCGTAAGGACAGGGCCCAACAATGAGCAGTTCTTC	CASSVRTGPNNEQFF
many	NA	TRBV6-2/TRBV6-3	TRBJ1-2	TGTGCCAGCAGTTACTTGCCAGGGGCTGGCTACACCTTC	CASSYLPGAGYTF
NA	TRBD1	TRBV10-1	TRBJ2-7	TGCGCCAGCAGTGAGTCCCAATACAGGGGGCGCCCCTACGAGCAGTACTTC	CASSESQYRGRPYEQYF
NA	TRBD1	TRBV19	TRBJ2-6	TGTGCCAGTACCCTGGCAGGGGGCACCTCTGGGGCCAACGTCCTGACTTTC	CASTLAGGTSGANVLTF
NA	TRBD1	TRBV7-9	TRBJ1-1	TGTGCCAGCAGCGATTCGAACAGGGGGAACACTGAAGCTTTCTTT	CASSDSNRGNTEAFF
NA	NA	TRBV12-3/TRBV12-4	TRBJ2-5	TGTGCCAGCAGTTTAGGGGGAGTCGGGACCCAGTACTTC	CASSLGGVGTQYF
NA	NA	TRBV2	TRBJ1-6	TGTGCCAGCATGGGGGCCGATAATTCACCCCTCCACTTT	CASMGADNSPLHF
NA	NA	TRBV30	TRBJ2-3	TGTGCCTGGAATGCCGGCCAGGGGCCCACAGATACGCAGTATTTT	CAWNAGQGPTDTQYF
few	TRBD1	TRBV4-2	TRBJ1-1	TGTGCCAGCAGCCGCACCTCAAAACACAGGGGGCGCGAATTAAATTTGAGGGACACTGAAGCTTTCTTT	CASSRTSKHRGRELNLRDTEAFF
NA	TRBD1	TRBV24-1	TRBJ2-3	TGTGCCACCGCCCGGACAGGCTCGGCTCCTCCTGACGATACGCAGTATTTT	CATARTGSAPPDDTQYF
NA	NA	TRBV10-3	TRBJ1-6	TGTGCCATCAGTGGACAGGTCGATAATTCACCCCTCCACTTT	CAISGQVDNSPLHF
NA	TRBD1	TRBV18	TRBJ1-6	TGTGCCAGCTCACCATACCGACAGGGCGATAATTCACCCCTCCACTTT	CASSPYRQGDNSPLHF
NA	TRBD1	TRBV18	TRBJ1-2	TGTGCCAGCTCACCCCGACAGGGTACGGACTATGGCTACACCTTC	CASSPRQGTDYGYTF
NA	NA	TRBV4-1	TRBJ2-7	TGCGCCAGCAGCCGCGGCGACTCCTTCCCCTACGAGCAGTACTTC	CASSRGDSFPYEQYF
few	TRBD2	TRBV5-1	TRBJ2-7	TGCGCCAGCAGCCAAGCTAGCGGGAGCTCCTACGAGCAGTACTTC	CASSQASGSSYEQYF
NA	TRBD1	TRBV5-1	TRBJ1-1	TGCGCCAGCAGCCATGGACAGGGACCAGAAGCTTTCTTT	CASSHGQGPEAFF
NA	NA	TRBV7-2	TRBJ1-4	TGTGCCAGCAGCCTCTACAGGGATACTAATGAAAAACTGTTTTTT	CASSLYRDTNEKLFF
NA	TRBD2	TRBV10-2	TRBJ2-3	TGCGCCAGCACCTTACTAGCGGGGAGCACAGATACGCAGTATTTT	CASTLLAGSTDTQYF
NA	NA	TRBV6-1	TRBJ2-4	TGTGCCAGCAGTGAGTCCGGTGGCATTCAGTACTTC	CASSESGGIQYF
NA	TRBD2	TRBV11-1	TRBJ2-1	TGTGCCAGCAGCTTAGCGTCTTCAGCGGGGGGGCCCAATGAGCAGTTCTTC	CASSLASSAGGPNEQFF
NA	TRBD2	TRBV7-3	TRBJ2-1	TGTGCCAGCAGCTTAACGGCGCCAGCGGGGAGTGGTGAGCAGTTCTTC	CASSLTAPAGSGEQFF
once	TRBD1	TRBV6-4	TRBJ1-4	TGTGCCAGCCTCCTGGGACAGGGGGCTGAAAAACTGTTTTTT	CASLLGQGAEKLFF
NA	TRBD1	TRBV15	TRBJ1-1	TGTGCCACCAGCAGCCGTTGGGACAGGGGGTGGGACACTGAAGCTTTCTTT	CATSSRWDRGWDTEAFF
NA	NA	TRBV6-5	TRBJ1-2	TGTGCGACAGCTAACTATGGCTACACCTTC	CATANYGYTF
NA	NA	TRBV4-3	TRBJ1-5	TGCGCCAGCAGCCTAGACACCACGCTAGGTCAGCCCCAGCATTTT	CASSLDTTLGQPQHF
NA	TRBD1	TRBV10-3	TRBJ2-5	TGTGCCATCAGCGGACAGGGGGGAGAGACCCAGTACTTC	CAISGQGGETQYF
NA	NA	TRBV7-8	TRBJ1-2	TGTGCCAGCAGCCAAAACAGGGATAACTATGGCTACACCTTC	CASSQNRDNYGYTF
NA	NA	TRBV21-1	TRBJ2-3	TGTGCCAGCAGTTGGACAGGGGCAGATACGCAGTATTTT	CASSWTGADTQYF
NA	TRBD1	TRBV13	TRBJ2-7	TGTGCCAGCAGCCCGCCCGGGACAGGGGCGACCGAGCAGTACTTC	CASSPPGTGATEQYF
NA	NA	TRBV6-5	TRBJ2-7	TGTGCCAGCAGTTCTGGGGACACTGGCTACGAGCAGTACTTC	CASSSGDTGYEQYF
NA	NA	TRBV5-6	TRBJ2-7	TGTGCCAGCAGCTTGATCTCCTCTTCGGAGCAGTACTTC	CASSLISSSEQYF
NA	TRBD1	TRBV24-1	TRBJ2-3	TGTGCCACCAGTAATCCAACAGGGGGTCCCACAGATACGCAGTATTTT	CATSNPTGGPTDTQYF
NA	TRBD1	TRBV5-5	TRBJ1-5	TGTGCCAGCAGCCCTATGAGGGGGCTCAACCAGCCCCAGCATTTT	CASSPMRGLNQPQHF
NA	TRBD1	TRBV30	TRBJ1-2	TGTGCCTGGCGACAGGGGAGCTATGGCTACACCTTC	CAWRQGSYGYTF
NA	NA	TRBV9	TRBJ2-2	TGTGCCAGCAGCGTAAGCCAGAACACCGGGGAGCTGTTTTTT	CASSVSQNTGELFF
NA	NA	TRBV2	TRBJ1-2	TGTGCCAGCAGTGAAGGACGGTCGGGCTATGGCTACACCTTC	CASSEGRSGYGYTF
once	TRBD2	TRBV7-8	TRBJ2-1	TGTGCCAGCAGCGGGCGCGGGGGGTCATACAATGAGCAGTTCTTC	CASSGRGGSYNEQFF